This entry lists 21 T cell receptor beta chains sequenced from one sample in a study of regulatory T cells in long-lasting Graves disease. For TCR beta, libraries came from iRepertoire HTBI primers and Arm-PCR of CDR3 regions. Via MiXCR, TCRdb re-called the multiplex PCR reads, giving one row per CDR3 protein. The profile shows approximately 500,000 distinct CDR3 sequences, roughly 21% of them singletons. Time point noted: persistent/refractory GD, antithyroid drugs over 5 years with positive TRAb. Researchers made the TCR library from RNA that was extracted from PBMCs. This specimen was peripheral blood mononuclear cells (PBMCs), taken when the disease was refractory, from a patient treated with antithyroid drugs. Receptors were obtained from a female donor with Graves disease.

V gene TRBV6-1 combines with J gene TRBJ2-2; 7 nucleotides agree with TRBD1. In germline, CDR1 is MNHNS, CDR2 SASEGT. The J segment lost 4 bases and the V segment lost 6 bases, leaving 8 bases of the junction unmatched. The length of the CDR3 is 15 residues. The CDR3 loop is CASRGDRERTGELFF. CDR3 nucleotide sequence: TGTGCCAGCAGGGGAGACAGGGAGCGCACCGGGGAGCTGTTTTTT.

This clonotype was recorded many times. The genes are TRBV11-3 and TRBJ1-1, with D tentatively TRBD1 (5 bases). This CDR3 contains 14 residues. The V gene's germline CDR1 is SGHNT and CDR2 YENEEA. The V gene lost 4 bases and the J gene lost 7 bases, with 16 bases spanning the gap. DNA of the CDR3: TGTGCCAGCAGCTCCCCCCCGGGGGGGAATGAAGCTTTCTTT. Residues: CASSSPPGGNEAFF.

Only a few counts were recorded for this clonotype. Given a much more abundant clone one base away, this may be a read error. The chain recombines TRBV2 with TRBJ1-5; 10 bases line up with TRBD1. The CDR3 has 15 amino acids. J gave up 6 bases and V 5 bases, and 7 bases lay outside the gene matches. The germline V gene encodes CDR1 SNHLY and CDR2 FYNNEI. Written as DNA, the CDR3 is TGTGCCAGCAGTCAGTGGACAGGGGGTCGTCAGCCCCAGCATTTT. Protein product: CASSQWTGGRQPQHF. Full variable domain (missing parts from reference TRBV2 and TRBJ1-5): EPEVTQTPSHQVTQMGQEVILRCVPISNHLYFYWYRQILGQKVEFLVSFYNNEISEKSEIFDDQFSVERPDGSNFTLKIRSTKLEDSAMYFCASSQWTGGRQPQHFGDGTRLSIL.

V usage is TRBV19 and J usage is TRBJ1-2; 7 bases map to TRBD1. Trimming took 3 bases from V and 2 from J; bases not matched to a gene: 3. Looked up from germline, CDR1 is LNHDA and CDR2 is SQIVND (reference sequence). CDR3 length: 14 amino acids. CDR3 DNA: TGTGCCAGTAGTATTGGCAGGGGGAACTATGGCTACACCTTC. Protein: CASSIGRGNYGYTF.

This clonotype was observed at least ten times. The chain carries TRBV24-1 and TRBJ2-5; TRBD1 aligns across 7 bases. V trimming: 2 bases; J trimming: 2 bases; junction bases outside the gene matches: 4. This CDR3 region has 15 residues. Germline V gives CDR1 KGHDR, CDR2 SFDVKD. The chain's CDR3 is CATSDSGQEQETQYF. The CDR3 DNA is TGTGCCACCAGTGATTCCGGACAGGAACAAGAGACCCAGTACTTC.

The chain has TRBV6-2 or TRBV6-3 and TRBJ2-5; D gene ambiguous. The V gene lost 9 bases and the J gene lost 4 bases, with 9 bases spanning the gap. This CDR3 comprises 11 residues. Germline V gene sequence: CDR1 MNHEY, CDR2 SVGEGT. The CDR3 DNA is TGTGCCAGGGTATCAGGAGAGACCCAGTACTTC. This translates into CARVSGETQYF.

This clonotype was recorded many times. In DNA, the CDR3 is TGTGCCAGCCGGGAGGGGAGCACCTACGAGCAGTACTTC. This translates into CASREGSTYEQYF. The chain carries TRBV6-1 and TRBJ2-7, with 8 positions matching TRBD2. This CDR3 has 13 residues. Germline-derived CDR1 and CDR2 are MNHNS and SASEGT. J gave up 2 bases and V 8 bases, and 5 bases lay outside the gene matches.

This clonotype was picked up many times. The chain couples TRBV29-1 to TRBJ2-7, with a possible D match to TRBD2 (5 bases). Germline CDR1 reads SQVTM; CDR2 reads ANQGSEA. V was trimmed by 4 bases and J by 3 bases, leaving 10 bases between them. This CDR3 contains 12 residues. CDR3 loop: CSVGTPNYEQYF. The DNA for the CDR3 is TGCAGCGTTGGGACTCCTAACTACGAGCAGTACTTC.

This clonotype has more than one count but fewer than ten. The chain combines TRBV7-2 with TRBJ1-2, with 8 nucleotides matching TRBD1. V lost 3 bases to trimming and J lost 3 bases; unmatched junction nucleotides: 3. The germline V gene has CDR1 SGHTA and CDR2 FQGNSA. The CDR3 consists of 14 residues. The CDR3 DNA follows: TGTGCCAGCAGCTTGGACAGGGAGCACTATGGCTACACCTTC. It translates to CASSLDREHYGYTF.

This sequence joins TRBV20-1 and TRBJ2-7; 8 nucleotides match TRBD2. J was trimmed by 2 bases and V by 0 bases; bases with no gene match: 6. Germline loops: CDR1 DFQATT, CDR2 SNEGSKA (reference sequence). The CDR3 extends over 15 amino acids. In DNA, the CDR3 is TGCAGTGCTAGAGATCAACAGCGGGAGACCTACGAGCAGTACTTC. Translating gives CSARDQQRETYEQYF.

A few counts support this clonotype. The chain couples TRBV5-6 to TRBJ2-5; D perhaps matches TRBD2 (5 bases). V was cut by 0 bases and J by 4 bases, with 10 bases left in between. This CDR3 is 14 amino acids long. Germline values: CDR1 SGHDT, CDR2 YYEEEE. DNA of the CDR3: TGTGCCAGCAGCTTGGGGAGGACGGGAGAGACCCAGTACTTC. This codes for CASSLGRTGETQYF.

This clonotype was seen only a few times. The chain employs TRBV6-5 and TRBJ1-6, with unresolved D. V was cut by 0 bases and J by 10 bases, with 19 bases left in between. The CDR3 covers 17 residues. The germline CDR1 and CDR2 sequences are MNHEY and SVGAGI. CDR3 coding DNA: TGTGCCAGCAGTTACTCGACGGTTGGCGCCATGCGGTCACCCCTCCACTTT. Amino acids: CASSYSTVGAMRSPLHF.

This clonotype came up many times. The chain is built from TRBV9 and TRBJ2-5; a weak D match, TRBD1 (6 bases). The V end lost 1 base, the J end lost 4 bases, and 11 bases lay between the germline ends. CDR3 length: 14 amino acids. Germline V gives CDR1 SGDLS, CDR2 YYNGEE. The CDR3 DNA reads TGTGCCAGCAGCGTAAACAGGGAACGAGAGACCCAGTACTTC. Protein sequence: CASSVNRERETQYF.

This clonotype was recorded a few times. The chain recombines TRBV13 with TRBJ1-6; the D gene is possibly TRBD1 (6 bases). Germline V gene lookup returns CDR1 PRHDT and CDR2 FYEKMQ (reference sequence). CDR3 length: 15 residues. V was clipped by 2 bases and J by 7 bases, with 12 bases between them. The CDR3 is CASSLSGALNSPLHF. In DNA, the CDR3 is TGTGCCAGCAGCTTATCAGGGGCCCTGAATTCACCCCTCCACTTT.

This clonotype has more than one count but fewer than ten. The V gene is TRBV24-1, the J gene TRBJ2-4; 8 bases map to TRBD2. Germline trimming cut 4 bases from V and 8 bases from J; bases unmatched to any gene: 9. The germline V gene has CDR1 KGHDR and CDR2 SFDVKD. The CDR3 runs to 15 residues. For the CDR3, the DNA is TGTGCCACCAGTGAGGGTGGGGCCGGGAGGGACATTCAGTACTTC. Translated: CATSEGGAGRDIQYF.

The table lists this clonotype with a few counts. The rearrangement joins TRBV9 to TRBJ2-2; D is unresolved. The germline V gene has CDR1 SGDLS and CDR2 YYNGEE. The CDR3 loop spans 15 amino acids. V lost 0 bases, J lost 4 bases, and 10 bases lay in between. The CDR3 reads CASSVAIVATGELFF. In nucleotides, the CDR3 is TGTGCCAGCAGCGTAGCAATAGTGGCCACCGGGGAGCTGTTTTTT. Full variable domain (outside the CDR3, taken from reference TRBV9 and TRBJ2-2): DSGVTQTPKHLITATGQRVTLRCSPRSGDLSVYWYQQSLDQGLQFLIQYYNGEERAKGNILERFSAQQFPDLHSELNLSSLELGDSALYFCASSVAIVATGELFFGEGSRLTVL.

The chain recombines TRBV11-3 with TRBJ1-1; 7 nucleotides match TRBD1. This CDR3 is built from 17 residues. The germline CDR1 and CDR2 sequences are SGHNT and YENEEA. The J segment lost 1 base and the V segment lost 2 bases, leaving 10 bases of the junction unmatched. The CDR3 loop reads CASSLRGTVVPNTEAFF. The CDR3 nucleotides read TGTGCCAGCAGCTTAAGGGGGACAGTCGTCCCGAACACTGAAGCTTTCTTT.

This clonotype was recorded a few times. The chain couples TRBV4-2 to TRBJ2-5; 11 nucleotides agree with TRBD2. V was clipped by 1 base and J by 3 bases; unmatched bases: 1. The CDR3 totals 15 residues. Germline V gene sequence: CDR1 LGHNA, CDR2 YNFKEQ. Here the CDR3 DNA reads TGTGCCAGCAGCCAAGCACTAGCGGGGGAAGAGACCCAGTACTTC. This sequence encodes CASSQALAGEETQYF.

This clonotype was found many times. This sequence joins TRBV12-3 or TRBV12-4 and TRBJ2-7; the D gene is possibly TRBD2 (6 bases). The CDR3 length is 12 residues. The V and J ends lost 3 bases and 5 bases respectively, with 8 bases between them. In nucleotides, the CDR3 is TGTGCCAGCAGTTTGGGGACTCACGAGCAGTACTTC. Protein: CASSLGTHEQYF.

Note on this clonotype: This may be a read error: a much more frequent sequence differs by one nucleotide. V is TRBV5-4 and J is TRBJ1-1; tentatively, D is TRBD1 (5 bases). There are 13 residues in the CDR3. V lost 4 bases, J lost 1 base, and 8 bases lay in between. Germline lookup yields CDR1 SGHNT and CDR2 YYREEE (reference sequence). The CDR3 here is CASSTTENTEAFF. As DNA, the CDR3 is TGTGCCAGCAGCACGACAGAGAACACTGAAGCTTTCTTT.

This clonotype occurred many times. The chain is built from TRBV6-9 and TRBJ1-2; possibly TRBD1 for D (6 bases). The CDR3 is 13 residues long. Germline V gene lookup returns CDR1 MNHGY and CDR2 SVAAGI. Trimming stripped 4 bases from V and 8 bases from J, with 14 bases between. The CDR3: CASSSPQGYGYTF. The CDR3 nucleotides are TGTGCCAGCAGTTCTCCGCAGGGGTACGGCTACACCTTC.